Listed below are T cell receptor beta chains from one sample, sequenced in a study of PD-1 blockade in classical Hodgkin lymphoma. Data came from immunoSEQ multiplex PCR; TCRdb stores just in-frame clones and leaves some out. The sample records 30,000 to 35,000 clones, approximately 90% being singletons. The sample consisted of CD4+ T cells from blood, taken at baseline. The receptors stem from a human donor with classical Hodgkin lymphoma. Both conserved end residues are part of each CDR3. A D gene is named only where the DNA matches it firmly. For some rows the clone size is stated as once, few or many, or as a class when expanded; others skip it.

CDR3 DNA: TGTGCCAGCAGCCCCGCAGTGAGAGGGACAGGTTCGCAGTTCTTC; CDR3 protein: CASSPAVRGTGSQFF; clone size: .; V gene: TRBV7-9; D gene: TRBD1; J gene: TRBJ2-1
CDR3 DNA: TGCGCCAGCAGCCTTTCTAGCGCATACAATGAGCAGTTCTTC; CDR3 protein: CASSLSSAYNEQFF; clone size: once; V gene: TRBV5-1; D gene: .; J gene: TRBJ2-1
CDR3 DNA: TGTGCCACTTCCTCCTACGAGCAGTACTTC; CDR3 protein: CATSSYEQYF; clone size: .; V gene: TRBV6-4; D gene: .; J gene: TRBJ2-7
CDR3 DNA: TGTGCCACTTCGGGACCCCAAGTCGGGGAGCAGTACTTC; CDR3 protein: CATSGPQVGEQYF; clone size: few; V gene: TRBV28; D gene: .; J gene: TRBJ2-7
CDR3 DNA: TGTGCCAGCAGCTCAGGGACTAATGAAAAACTGTTTTTT; CDR3 protein: CASSSGTNEKLFF; clone size: .; V gene: TRBV7-9; D gene: .; J gene: TRBJ1-4
CDR3 DNA: TGTGCCAGCAGCCCCACCGGGGGGGCCCCTTACGAGCAGTACTTC; CDR3 protein: CASSPTGGAPYEQYF; clone size: .; V gene: TRBV7-2; D gene: TRBD2; J gene: TRBJ2-7
CDR3 DNA: TGTGCCACCCCCAAGGGGGACTCAATTGACACCGGGGAGCTGTTTTTT; CDR3 protein: CATPKGDSIDTGELFF; clone size: .; V gene: TRBV2; D gene: .; J gene: TRBJ2-2
CDR3 DNA: TGTGCTAGCAGCTTTAGTTCCTACAATGAGCAGTTCTTC; CDR3 protein: CASSFSSYNEQFF; clone size: .; V gene: TRBV7-7; D gene: .; J gene: TRBJ2-1
CDR3 DNA: TGCGCCAGCAGTGAGTATGGGGGACAGGGCCTGGTAAACGAGCAGTACTTC; CDR3 protein: CASSEYGGQGLVNEQYF; clone size: .; V gene: TRBV10-1; D gene: TRBD1; J gene: TRBJ2-7
CDR3 DNA: TGTGCCACCTCGTCTCTAGCGGGGAGGGGCACAGATACGCAGTATTTT; CDR3 protein: CATSSLAGRGTDTQYF; clone size: .; V gene: TRBV15; D gene: TRBD2; J gene: TRBJ2-3
CDR3 DNA: TGTGCCAGCTACCAAGGCGGACGGTCAACCTACGAGCAGTACTTC; CDR3 protein: CASYQGGRSTYEQYF; clone size: few; V gene: TRBV5-4; D gene: .; J gene: TRBJ2-7
CDR3 DNA: TGTGCCAGCAGCTCTCCAGCGGGAGGGTCCTACGAGCAGTACTTC; CDR3 protein: CASSSPAGGSYEQYF; clone size: .; V gene: TRBV28; D gene: TRBD2; J gene: TRBJ2-7
CDR3 DNA: TGTGCCAGCAGCTTTTTTGATGGCTACACCTTC; CDR3 protein: CASSFFDGYTF; clone size: .; V gene: TRBV7-9; D gene: .; J gene: TRBJ1-2
CDR3 DNA: TGCGCCAGCCAGAAGGGCGGCAGCTCCTACAATGAGCAGTTCTTC; CDR3 protein: CASQKGGSSYNEQFF; clone size: .; V gene: TRBV5-1; D gene: .; J gene: TRBJ2-1
CDR3 DNA: TGTGCCAGCAGTTTATTTGGCCTGGAAGGCTACGAGCAGTACTTC; CDR3 protein: CASSLFGLEGYEQYF; clone size: once; V gene: TRBV28; D gene: .; J gene: TRBJ2-7
CDR3 DNA: TGTGCCAGTAGGAAACCAGGGTCACTACAATCTGGGCAGTTCTTC; CDR3 protein: CASRKPGSLQSGQFF; clone size: .; V gene: TRBV19; D gene: .; J gene: TRBJ2-1
CDR3 DNA: TGCGCCAGCAGCTCGACAGGGATGAACACCGGGGAGCTGTTTTTT; CDR3 protein: CASSSTGMNTGELFF; clone size: .; V gene: TRBV5-1; D gene: TRBD1; J gene: TRBJ2-2
CDR3 DNA: TGTGCCAGCAGCTTATTGGACAGCCAAGAGACCCAGTACTTC; CDR3 protein: CASSLLDSQETQYF; clone size: .; V gene: TRBV5-6; D gene: .; J gene: TRBJ2-5
CDR3 DNA: TGTGCCAGCAGTTTCCGGTACAATGAGCAGTTCTTC; CDR3 protein: CASSFRYNEQFF; clone size: .; V gene: TRBV28; D gene: .; J gene: TRBJ2-1
CDR3 DNA: TGTGCCAGCAGCCCGCGCTTGAGTCCAGGGTATCAGCCCCAGCATTTT; CDR3 protein: CASSPRLSPGYQPQHF; clone size: few; V gene: TRBV7-8; D gene: .; J gene: TRBJ1-5
CDR3 DNA: TGTGCCAGCAGCGTAGTGGCCTTCGGGCCGAACACCGGGGAGCTGTTTTTT; CDR3 protein: CASSVVAFGPNTGELFF; clone size: .; V gene: TRBV9; D gene: .; J gene: TRBJ2-2
CDR3 DNA: TGCAGTGCTAGTCGAGTTCCCGAGCAGTACTTC; CDR3 protein: CSASRVPEQYF; clone size: .; V gene: TRBV20-1; D gene: .; J gene: TRBJ2-7
CDR3 DNA: TGTGCCAGCAGACAGAGATATAGCAATCAGCCCCAGCATTTT; CDR3 protein: CASRQRYSNQPQHF; clone size: .; V gene: TRBV28; D gene: .; J gene: TRBJ1-5
CDR3 DNA: TGTGCCAGCGGGACAGGGTCCCCAACTAATGAAAAACTGTTTTTT; CDR3 protein: CASGTGSPTNEKLFF; clone size: .; V gene: TRBV6-1; D gene: TRBD1; J gene: TRBJ1-4
CDR3 DNA: TGCGCCAGCAGCTCAGGGGGGAGTATGAACACTGAAGCTTTCTTT; CDR3 protein: CASSSGGSMNTEAFF; clone size: .; V gene: TRBV5-1; D gene: TRBD1; J gene: TRBJ1-1
CDR3 DNA: TGTGCCAGCTTGCAATGGCGGGATTCGCCCTACAATGAGCAGTTCTTC; CDR3 protein: CASLQWRDSPYNEQFF; clone size: .; V gene: TRBV27; D gene: .; J gene: TRBJ2-1
CDR3 DNA: TGTGCCAGCAGCTTGGTCGTGCCTAGCGAACAAGAGACCCAGTACTTC; CDR3 protein: CASSLVVPSEQETQYF; clone size: .; V gene: TRBV5-6; D gene: .; J gene: TRBJ2-5
CDR3 DNA: TGTGCCAGCACCCAAGGGACAGGGCTCGAGCAGTTCTTC; CDR3 protein: CASTQGTGLEQFF; clone size: once; V gene: TRBV2; D gene: TRBD1; J gene: TRBJ2-1
CDR3 DNA: TGTGCCAGCAATACTGTGACAGGATCGGGGGAGACCCAGTACTTC; CDR3 protein: CASNTVTGSGETQYF; clone size: once; V gene: TRBV28; D gene: .; J gene: TRBJ2-5
CDR3 DNA: TGTGCCAGCAGTTACTCTAGGACTAACACCGGGGAGCTGTTTTTT; CDR3 protein: CASSYSRTNTGELFF; clone size: .; V gene: TRBV6-5; D gene: .; J gene: TRBJ2-2
CDR3 DNA: TGTGCCAGCAGTGATTCTAGCGGGGATAACTCCTACAATGAGCAGTTCTTC; CDR3 protein: CASSDSSGDNSYNEQFF; clone size: .; V gene: TRBV2; D gene: TRBD2; J gene: TRBJ2-1
CDR3 DNA: TGCGCCAGCAGCGCACAGGATTCTAACTATGGCTACACCTTC; CDR3 protein: CASSAQDSNYGYTF; clone size: once; V gene: TRBV5-1; D gene: .; J gene: TRBJ1-2
CDR3 DNA: TGTGCCAGCAGCTTAGATTCCGGGGAGCTGTTTTTT; CDR3 protein: CASSLDSGELFF; clone size: .; V gene: TRBV11-3; D gene: .; J gene: TRBJ2-2
CDR3 DNA: TGCGCCAGCAGTGATACGTTGTATAGCAATCAGCCCCAGCATTTT; CDR3 protein: CASSDTLYSNQPQHF; clone size: .; V gene: TRBV10-1; D gene: .; J gene: TRBJ1-5
CDR3 DNA: TGTGCCAGTAGTATAGTAGGGGCTAATCAGCCCCAGCATTTT; CDR3 protein: CASSIVGANQPQHF; clone size: .; V gene: TRBV19; D gene: .; J gene: TRBJ1-5
CDR3 DNA: TGTGCCACGGAGAAAAGGGGTCCTTTGAGCTCCTACGAGCAGTACTTC; CDR3 protein: CATEKRGPLSSYEQYF; clone size: .; V gene: TRBV15; D gene: .; J gene: TRBJ2-7
CDR3 DNA: TGCAGCGTTGAAGCGTCCTCAGGGGCGCCCAAGTTCTTC; CDR3 protein: CSVEASSGAPKFF; clone size: once; V gene: TRBV29-1; D gene: .; J gene: TRBJ2-1
CDR3 DNA: TGTGCCAGCTCACCCGCAAGGGGCTCTGGAAACACCATATATTTT; CDR3 protein: CASSPARGSGNTIYF; clone size: .; V gene: TRBV18; D gene: .; J gene: TRBJ1-3
CDR3 DNA: TGTGCCAGCAGTTTATTGGGGGCTTCCTACAATGAGCAGTTCTTC; CDR3 protein: CASSLLGASYNEQFF; clone size: .; V gene: TRBV28; D gene: .; J gene: TRBJ2-1
CDR3 DNA: TGTGCCAGCAGCTTAGGTGGGCCGGGGGACACTGAAGCTTTCTTT; CDR3 protein: CASSLGGPGDTEAFF; clone size: .; V gene: TRBV7-8; D gene: .; J gene: TRBJ1-1
CDR3 DNA: TGCGCCAGCAGCCAACTCACAGATACGCAGTATTTT; CDR3 protein: CASSQLTDTQYF; clone size: .; V gene: TRBV4-1; D gene: .; J gene: TRBJ2-3
CDR3 DNA: TGTGCCAGCAGCCAAGATTCATGGGAGACCCAGTACTTC; CDR3 protein: CASSQDSWETQYF; clone size: .; V gene: TRBV4-2; D gene: .; J gene: TRBJ2-5
CDR3 DNA: TGTGCCTGGAGCTCCACCGGGACAGGGGCCTACAATGAGCAGTTCTTC; CDR3 protein: CAWSSTGTGAYNEQFF; clone size: once; V gene: TRBV30; D gene: TRBD1; J gene: TRBJ2-1
CDR3 DNA: TGTGCCAGCAGTGAACGGGGCAGGGGATGGGAGACCCAGTACTTC; CDR3 protein: CASSERGRGWETQYF; clone size: .; V gene: TRBV6-1; D gene: .; J gene: TRBJ2-5
CDR3 DNA: TGTGCCAGCAGTTCCCTCGATATTAAATTCCTAGGAAGACAGGACAATGAGCAGTTCTTC; CDR3 protein: CASSSLDIKFLGRQDNEQFF; clone size: .; V gene: TRBV27; D gene: .; J gene: TRBJ2-1
CDR3 DNA: TGTGCCAGCACCCGGGGGGAGGCGGTATCCTATGGCTACACCTTC; CDR3 protein: CASTRGEAVSYGYTF; clone size: .; V gene: TRBV6-6; D gene: .; J gene: TRBJ1-2
CDR3 DNA: TGTGCCAGCAGCTTTCCTAAGGGGGCTCAGTCCTACGAGCAGTACTTC; CDR3 protein: CASSFPKGAQSYEQYF; clone size: .; V gene: TRBV7-2; D gene: TRBD1; J gene: TRBJ2-7
CDR3 DNA: TGTGCCAGCAGCTTGGGTTCCCCTAGCAATCAGCCCCAGCATTTT; CDR3 protein: CASSLGSPSNQPQHF; clone size: .; V gene: TRBV5-5; D gene: .; J gene: TRBJ1-5
CDR3 DNA: TGTGCCAGCAGTCGGGTAGGGGGACAGGGAGACAATGAGCAGTTCTTC; CDR3 protein: CASSRVGGQGDNEQFF; clone size: .; V gene: TRBV25-1; D gene: TRBD1; J gene: TRBJ2-1
CDR3 DNA: TGTGCCAGCAGCTTAAGCCAGGGGAATGGCTACACCTTC; CDR3 protein: CASSLSQGNGYTF; clone size: .; V gene: TRBV7-9; D gene: .; J gene: TRBJ1-2
CDR3 DNA: TGTGCCAGCAGTACACTGAGACTTCCCTACGAGCAGTACTTC; CDR3 protein: CASSTLRLPYEQYF; clone size: .; V gene: TRBV5-6; D gene: .; J gene: TRBJ2-7
CDR3 DNA: TGTGCCAGCAGCTCGACTAGCGGGAGCTCTTACGAGCAGTACTTC; CDR3 protein: CASSSTSGSSYEQYF; clone size: .; V gene: TRBV11-2; D gene: TRBD2; J gene: TRBJ2-7
CDR3 DNA: TGTGCCAGCAGCTCGGGGATGGTAAACATTCAGTACTTC; CDR3 protein: CASSSGMVNIQYF; clone size: .; V gene: TRBV11-2; D gene: .; J gene: TRBJ2-4